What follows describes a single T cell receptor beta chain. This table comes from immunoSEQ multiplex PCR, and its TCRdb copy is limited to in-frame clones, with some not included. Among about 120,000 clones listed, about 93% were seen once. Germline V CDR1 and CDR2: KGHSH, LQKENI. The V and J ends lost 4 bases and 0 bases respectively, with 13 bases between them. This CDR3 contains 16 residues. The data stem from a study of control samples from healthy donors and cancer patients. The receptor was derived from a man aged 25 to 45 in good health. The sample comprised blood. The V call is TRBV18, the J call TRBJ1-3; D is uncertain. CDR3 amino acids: CASSLKPPSSGNTIYF. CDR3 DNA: TGTGCCAGCTCACTCAAACCCCCAAGCTCTGGAAACACCATATATTTT.